The 3 T cell receptor beta chains presented below share a single source sample, sequenced in a study of control samples from healthy donors and cancer patients. The protocol was immunoSEQ multiplex PCR, while the TCRdb copy is restricted to in-frame clones and leaves out a portion. Of 130,000 or so clones in the sample, 89% are singletons; the top ten hold approximately 7.5%. Sequences were obtained from PBMCs. Source of these receptors: a man aged 50 to 59 with head and neck cancer.

This clone was observed a handful of times. The chain has TRBV7-9 and TRBJ2-2; 7 bases are a match to TRBD1. J gave up 3 bases and V 8 bases, and 6 bases lay outside the gene matches. CDR3 length equals 14 residues. Germline CDR1 is SEHNR and CDR2 is FQNEAQ (reference sequence). DNA for the CDR3: TGTGCCAGCTCTACTCAGGGGGACACCGGGGAGCTGTTTTTT. This encodes CASSTQGDTGELFF.

The chain joins TRBV19 to TRBJ2-7; 8 bases are a match to TRBD1. This CDR3 region has 18 residues. V was pared by 6 bases and J by 3 bases, with 19 bases of the junction left unmatched. Germline V lookup: CDR1 LNHDA, CDR2 SQIVND (reference sequence). The CDR3 coding sequence is TGTGCCAGTAGCACCAAAGAGTACCCCCGGACAGGGAACTACGAGCAGTACTTC. The encoded protein is CASSTKEYPRTGNYEQYF.

The chain couples TRBV27 to TRBJ2-3; 7 bases map to TRBD1. After removal of 6 bases from V and 12 bases from J, the junction contained 6 bases not matched to a gene. The CDR3 sequence is 11 residues long. Per the germline V gene, CDR1 is MNHEY and CDR2 is SMNVEV (reference sequence). CDR3 loop: CASSPGQTQYF. The CDR3 bases are TGTGCCAGCAGCCCGGGACAGACTCAGTATTTT.